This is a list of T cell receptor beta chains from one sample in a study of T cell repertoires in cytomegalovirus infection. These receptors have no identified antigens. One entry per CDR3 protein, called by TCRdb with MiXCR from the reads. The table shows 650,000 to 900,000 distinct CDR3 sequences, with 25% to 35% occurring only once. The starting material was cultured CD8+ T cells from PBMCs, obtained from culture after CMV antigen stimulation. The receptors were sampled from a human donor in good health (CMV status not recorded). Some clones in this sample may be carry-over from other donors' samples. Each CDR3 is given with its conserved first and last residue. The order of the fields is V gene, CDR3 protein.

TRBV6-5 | CASSYSRDLHGAKNIQYF
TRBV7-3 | CASSLTAAPDYNEQFF
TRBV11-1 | CATAEGNQETQYF
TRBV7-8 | CASSPTQGASNYGYTF
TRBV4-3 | CASSQVPGERGTYNEQFF
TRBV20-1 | CSATPGYEQYF
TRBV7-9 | CASRTTGGEAFF
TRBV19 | CASSLRRGYNSPLHF
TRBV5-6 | CASSPGTAGETQYF
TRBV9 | CASSDGGLPPTGTGDGAGTEAFF
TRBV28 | CASSSGQGSGIGETQYF
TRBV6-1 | CASRARTQAFF
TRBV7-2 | CASSYGLAGHDPTDTQYF
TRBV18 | CASSTGRLGYNEQFF
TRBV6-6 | CASRGLAGVTDTQYF
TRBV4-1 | CASKGTAFFNTEAFF
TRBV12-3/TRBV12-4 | CASSAERVGEQYF
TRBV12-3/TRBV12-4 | CASSFGKLPNYGYTF